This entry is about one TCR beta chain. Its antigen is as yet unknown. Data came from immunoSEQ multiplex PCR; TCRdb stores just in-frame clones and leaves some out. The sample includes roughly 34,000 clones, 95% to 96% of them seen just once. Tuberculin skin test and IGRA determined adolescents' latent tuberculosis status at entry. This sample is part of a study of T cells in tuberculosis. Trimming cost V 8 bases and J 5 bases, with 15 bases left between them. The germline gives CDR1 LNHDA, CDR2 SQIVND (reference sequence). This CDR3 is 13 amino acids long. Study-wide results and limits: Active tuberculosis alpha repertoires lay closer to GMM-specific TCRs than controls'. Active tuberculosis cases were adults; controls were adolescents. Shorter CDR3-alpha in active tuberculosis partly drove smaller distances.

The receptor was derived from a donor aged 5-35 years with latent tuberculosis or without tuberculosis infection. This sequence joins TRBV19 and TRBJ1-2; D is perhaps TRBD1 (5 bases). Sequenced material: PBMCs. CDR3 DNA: TGTGCCAGTGAAGACAGCGGGACTTATGGCTACACCTTC. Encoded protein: CASEDSGTYGYTF. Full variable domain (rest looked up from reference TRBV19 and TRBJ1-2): DGGITQSPKYLFRKEGQNVTLSCEQNLNHDAMYWYRQDPGQGLRLIYYSQIVNDFQKGDIAEGYSVSREKKESFPLTVTSAQKNPTAFYLCASEDSGTYGYTFGSGTRLTVV.